The 17 T cell receptor beta chains listed next were all sequenced from one sample in a study of response to subunit inactivated influenza vaccine. Using its own MiXCR run on the RT-PCR reads, TCRdb lists one record per CDR3 protein. The table records hundreds of thousands of distinct CDR3 sequences, around 8% of them present only once. The sequences come from PBMCs from blood, collected around 25 months after vaccination. The receptors were gathered from a man aged 45-69 years who received an inactivated influenza vaccine.

V gene TRBV4-3 combines with J gene TRBJ2-1, with D perhaps TRBD2 (5 bases). The CDR3 loop spans 16 amino acids. Trimming cost V 1 base and J 5 bases, with 15 bases left between them. The V gene's germline CDR1 is LGHNA and CDR2 YSLEER. Here the CDR3 DNA reads TGCGCCAGCAGCCAAGTTCTAGGGAGCTTAAACAATGAGCAGTTCTTC. Residues: CASSQVLGSLNNEQFF.

Ten or more counts support this clonotype. This rearrangement joins TRBV20-1 to TRBJ2-2; 7 bases map to TRBD2. With V trimmed by 3 bases and J by 1 base, 2 bases remained unmatched. The CDR3 extends over 14 amino acids. Germline assignment: CDR1 DFQATT and CDR2 SNEGSKA (reference sequence). The CDR3 loop is CSASASGNTGELFF. CDR3 DNA sequence: TGCAGTGCTAGTGCTAGCGGGAACACCGGGGAGCTGTTTTTT.

This clonotype was seen many times. The chain joins TRBV25-1 to TRBJ2-1; D uncertain. Germline-derived CDR1 and CDR2 are MGHDK and SYGVNS. CDR3 size: 13 residues. V lost 4 bases to trimming and J lost 6 bases, with 10 bases between them. The CDR3 DNA reads TGTGCCAGCAGTGGGAAAGTAGGCAATGAGCAGTTCTTC. This sequence encodes CASSGKVGNEQFF.

CDR3 amino acids: CSAMREKLFF. The CDR3 DNA follows: TGCAGTGCTATGAGGGAAAAACTGTTTTTT. The V gene is TRBV20-1, the J gene TRBJ1-4; D is unresolved. V was shortened by 4 bases and J by 8 bases, with 5 bases between the two germline ends. The CDR3 covers 10 residues. CDR1 DFQATT and CDR2 SNEGSKA come from the germline V gene (reference sequence).

There are many counts of this clonotype. V usage is TRBV12-3 or TRBV12-4 and J usage is TRBJ2-7; D perhaps matches TRBD2 (6 bases). The ends were cut back, 5 bases at V and 2 bases at J, with 16 bases in the middle. The CDR3 extends over 15 amino acids. DNA of the CDR3: TGTGCCAGCAGTAGCGTGGGGGGTGAGCCCTACGAGCAGTACTTC. As protein: CASSSVGGEPYEQYF.

This clonotype showed up just a few times. The rearrangement joins TRBV12-3 or TRBV12-4 to TRBJ2-3, with D possibly matching TRBD2 (5 bases). Trimming shortened V by 6 bases and J by 0 bases, and 13 bases separated the two germline ends. This CDR3 spans 15 amino acids. The CDR3 sequence: CASRPFGISTDTQYF. The CDR3 DNA follows: TGTGCCAGCAGGCCCTTCGGGATTAGCACAGATACGCAGTATTTT.

This chain links TRBV7-2 with TRBJ2-7, with 10 bases lining up with TRBD2. J gave up 4 bases and V 5 bases, and 8 bases lay outside the gene matches. The germline V gene has CDR1 SGHTA and CDR2 FQGNSA. This CDR3 comprises 15 residues. CDR3 sequence: CASSQTGTSVYEQYF. Here the CDR3 DNA reads TGTGCCAGCAGCCAAACCGGGACTAGCGTGTACGAGCAGTACTTC.

This clonotype was detected a few times. V usage is TRBV11-2 and J usage is TRBJ2-7, with TRBD1 matching over 10 bases. This CDR3 has 14 residues. V was pared by 6 bases and J by 3 bases, with 5 bases of the junction left unmatched. In germline, CDR1 is SGHAT, CDR2 FQNNGV. For the CDR3, the DNA is TGTGCCAGCAGAAACGGACAGGGGGACTACGAGCAGTACTTC. Encoded protein: CASRNGQGDYEQYF.

This CDR3 reads CASSLSGTGGKETQYF. CDR3 DNA: TGCGCCAGCAGCTTGTCCGGGACAGGGGGCAAAGAGACCCAGTACTTC. This chain joins TRBV5-1 and TRBJ2-5, with 12 bases aligning to TRBD1. Germline CDR1 is SGHRS and CDR2 is YFSETQ. V trimming: 1 base; J trimming: 3 bases; junction bases outside the gene matches: 4. CDR3 length equals 16 residues. The entire variable domain, with the rest obtained from reference TRBV5-1 and TRBJ2-5, is as follows: KAGVTQTPRYLIKTRGQQVTLSCSPISGHRSVSWYQQTPGQGLQFLFEYFSETQRNKGNFPGRFSGRQFSNSRSEMNVSTLELGDSALYLCASSLSGTGGKETQYFGPGTRLLVL.

CDR3 in amino acids: CASSLGAGTSDHNEQFF. The CDR3 nucleotides are TGTGCCAGCAGCTTAGGTGCAGGGACTAGCGATCACAATGAGCAGTTCTTC. This chain joins TRBV7-3 and TRBJ2-1; 10 bases map to TRBD2. There are 17 residues in the CDR3. J gave up 5 bases and V 2 bases, and 9 bases lay outside the gene matches. Germline CDR1 is SGHTA and CDR2 is FQGTGA.

This clonotype was found many times. In nucleotides, the CDR3 is TGTGCCAGCAGTTTAGGTGGCAGCCAAGGGGAAAAACTGTTTTTT. It codes for CASSLGGSQGEKLFF. The rearrangement joins TRBV12-3 or TRBV12-4 to TRBJ1-4, with unresolved D. V lost 1 base and J lost 8, with 14 bases in between. The CDR3 covers 15 residues.

A note on this clonotype: Since a much larger clone is just one base distant, this may be a read error. The chain couples TRBV5-1 to TRBJ1-5; tentatively, D is TRBD1 (6 bases). V was trimmed by 0 bases and J by 0 bases, leaving 7 bases between them. Germline CDR1 reads SGHRS; CDR2 reads YFSETQ. The CDR3 runs 15 residues. CDR3 sequence reads: CASSLEGGSNQPQHF. The CDR3 DNA sequence: TGCGCCAGCAGCTTGGAGGGGGGTAGCAATCAGCCCCAGCATTTT.

This clonotype was counted at least ten times. The chain carries TRBV28 and TRBJ1-5; D not resolved. The germline V gene encodes CDR1 MDHEN and CDR2 SYDVKM. The length of the CDR3 is 12 residues. V was clipped by 7 bases and J by 2 bases, with 6 bases between them. Here the CDR3 DNA reads TGTGCCAGCACATCTGGCAATCAGCCCCAGCATTTT. Translation: CASTSGNQPQHF.

For this clonotype: The junction departs from the called germline gene at one end, perhaps through a read error. This chain connects TRBV20-1 to TRBJ2-1; D not resolved. CDR3 size: 13 residues. Germline-derived CDR1 and CDR2 are DFQATT and SNEGSKA (reference sequence). This CDR3 reads CSRTVGSYKEQFF. For the CDR3, the DNA is TGCAGCCGCACCGTGGGCTCCTACAAGGAGCAGTTCTTC.

This clonotype appeared many times. The chain has TRBV5-1 and TRBJ2-7; no definite D call. The CDR3 totals 16 residues. V was trimmed by 4 bases and J by 4 bases, leaving 21 bases between them. Germline V CDR1 and CDR2: SGHRS, YFSETQ. The CDR3 here is CASSRRASAKNYEQYF. As DNA, the CDR3 is TGCGCCAGCAGCCGCCGGGCGTCAGCAAAGAATTACGAGCAGTACTTC.

This clonotype has more than one count but fewer than ten. The CDR3 region is CASSPTGTGTLSINSPLHF. The CDR3 DNA is TGTGCCAGCAGCCCCACCGGGACAGGGACCCTCAGTATTAATTCACCCCTCCACTTT. The chain recombines TRBV11-2 with TRBJ1-6, with TRBD1 matching 9 bases. Germline CDR1 SGHAT, CDR2 FQNNGV. CDR3 size: 19 residues. V trimming: 5 bases; J trimming: 6 bases; junction bases outside the gene matches: 17. Supplemented by reference TRBV11-2 and TRBJ1-6, the full variable domain reads EAGVAQSPRYKIIEKRQSVAFWCNPISGHATLYWYQQILGQGPKLLIQFQNNGVVDDSQLPKDRFSAERLKGVDSTLKIQPAKLEDSAVYLCASSPTGTGTLSINSPLHFGNGTRLTVT.

J is TRBJ2-7 and V is TRBV5-1, with D perhaps TRBD2 (5 bases). The V gene's germline CDR1 is SGHRS and CDR2 YFSETQ. The CDR3 loop spans 15 amino acids. V was clipped by 2 bases and J by 2 bases, with 14 bases between them. CDR3 DNA: TGCGCCAGCAGCTTAGGGCGGGCTGGCACCTACGAGCAGTACTTC. Translated, it gives CASSLGRAGTYEQYF.